This entry lists 14 T cell receptor beta chains sequenced from one sample in a study of cytomegalovirus exposure and HLA in healthy donors. PCR employed 60 Vbeta and 13 Jbeta primers. Profiling relied on immunoSEQ multiplex PCR, and the TCRdb table lists in-frame clones only, not all of them. Of approximately 110,000 clones detected, 79% appear once; the ten largest clones hold approximately 3%. Sequences were obtained from PBMCs. The source of these receptors is a woman in her thirties or forties in good health and CMV-seronegative.

V is TRBV11-2 and J is TRBJ1-2, with a possible D match to TRBD1 (5 bases). V was trimmed by 6 bases and J by 2 bases, leaving 22 bases between them. CDR1 is SGHAT, CDR2 FQNNGV, per germline. This CDR3 spans 17 amino acids. Here the CDR3 reads CASRSSKRDLSNYGYTF. The DNA for the CDR3 is TGTGCCAGCAGATCCTCTAAGCGGGACCTCTCGAACTATGGCTACACCTTC. The whole variable domain, filled in from reference TRBV11-2 and TRBJ1-2, reads EAGVAQSPRYKIIEKRQSVAFWCNPISGHATLYWYQQILGQGPKLLIQFQNNGVVDDSQLPKDRFSAERLKGVDSTLKIQPAKLEDSAVYLCASRSSKRDLSNYGYTFGSGTRLTVV.

The V and J genes are TRBV4-1 and TRBJ1-2, with D hard to call. The CDR3 runs 16 residues. With 0 bases removed from V and 4 bases from J, the gap between germline ends came to 15 bases. CDR1 is MGHRA, CDR2 YSYEKL, per germline. The CDR3 here is CASSQEGDTESYGYTF. CDR3 DNA sequence: TGCGCCAGCAGCCAAGAGGGAGATACAGAGAGCTATGGCTACACCTTC.

In this sample, this clone turned up once. This rearrangement joins TRBV5-1 to TRBJ2-5; 8 bases match TRBD1. The CDR3 loop spans 16 amino acids. Germline V gene data show CDR1 as SGHRS and CDR2 as YFSETQ. V was clipped by 3 bases and J by 5 bases; unmatched bases: 12. CDR3 residues: CASSWGTGGLGETQYF. CDR3 bases: TGCGCCAGCAGCTGGGGAACAGGGGGACTTGGGGAGACCCAGTACTTC.

This chain uses TRBV27 with TRBJ2-1; TRBD1 matches 7 bases. Germline CDR1 is MNHEY and CDR2 is SMNVEV (reference sequence). The CDR3 consists of 14 residues. Trimming at V came to 6 bases and at J to 8 bases, leaving 10 bases not matched to a gene. The CDR3 DNA reads as TGTGCCAGCAGCTCGACAGGGCCAGGGGATGAGCAGTTCTTC. It is translated as CASSSTGPGDEQFF.

This chain links TRBV4-1 with TRBJ2-7, with TRBD1 matching 12 bases. The CDR3 totals 16 residues. CDR1 MGHRA and CDR2 YSYEKL come from the germline V gene. Unmatched junction bases numbered 8, after V lost 1 base and J lost 7 bases. The CDR3 coding sequence is TGCGCCAGCAGCCAAGTGGGGACAGGGGGCAGAAGGGAGCAGTACTTC. Translating gives CASSQVGTGGRREQYF.

This clone was seen a single time. This sequence joins TRBV11-2 and TRBJ1-4, with 7 bases aligning to TRBD1. The trim removed 7 bases at V and 8 bases at J, leaving 10 bases unmatched. The CDR3 is made up of 14 amino acids. Germline V CDR1 and CDR2: SGHAT, FQNNGV. In nucleotides, the CDR3 is TGTGCCAGCATCGGCACAGGGGCTGAAGAAAAACTGTTTTTT. Encoded protein: CASIGTGAEEKLFF.

Only one count was recorded for this clone. The V gene is TRBV7-9, the J gene TRBJ2-7; 7 nucleotides match TRBD2. Germline values: CDR1 SEHNR, CDR2 FQNEAQ (reference sequence). This CDR3 region has 14 residues. The J segment lost 3 bases and the V segment lost 5 bases, leaving 7 bases of the junction unmatched. DNA of the CDR3: TGTGCCAGCAGCCTGGGGGGGGACTACTACGAGCAGTACTTC. It translates to CASSLGGDYYEQYF.

This chain connects TRBV19 to TRBJ1-1, with D hard to call. The CDR3 loop spans 15 amino acids. Germline values: CDR1 LNHDA, CDR2 SQIVND (reference sequence). Trimming stripped 6 bases from V and 1 base from J, with 15 bases between. This chain's CDR3 is CASSPTRAKNTEAFF. The CDR3 nucleotides read TGTGCCAGTAGCCCGACGAGGGCGAAGAACACTGAAGCTTTCTTT.

This clone is a singleton in its sample. This chain connects TRBV19 to TRBJ2-1; D unclear. V lost 5 bases, J lost 8 bases, and 13 bases lay in between. The CDR3 totals 13 residues. CDR1 is LNHDA and CDR2 is SQIVND in the germline V gene (reference sequence). The CDR3 here is CASSLRIRDEQFF. CDR3 DNA sequence: TGTGCCAGTAGTCTGAGAATTCGTGATGAGCAGTTCTTC.

The rearrangement links TRBV7-2 to TRBJ2-7, with 14 positions matching TRBD2. The CDR3 totals 19 residues. V gave up 5 bases and J gave up 4 bases; unmatched junction bases: 16. The germline CDR1 and CDR2 sequences are SGHTA and FQGNSA. CDR3: CASSKGLAGGSLWPYEQYF. CDR3 bases: TGTGCCAGCAGCAAAGGACTAGCGGGAGGTTCACTCTGGCCTTACGAGCAGTACTTC.

The chain carries TRBV6-6 and TRBJ2-2; 12 bases match TRBD2. The CDR3 sequence is 15 residues long. V lost 5 bases and J lost 5; bases outside the gene matches: 3. Germline V gives CDR1 MNHNY, CDR2 SVGAGI (reference sequence). Here the CDR3 reads CASSATSGSTGELFF. The CDR3 bases are TGTGCCAGCAGTGCGACTAGCGGGAGTACCGGGGAGCTGTTTTTT.

The sample holds a few counts of this clone. The chain joins TRBV29-1 to TRBJ2-5; no definite D call. Deletions cut 4 bases from V and 0 bases from J, with 9 bases between. The CDR3 totals 13 residues. Germline V lookup: CDR1 SQVTM, CDR2 ANQGSEA. In nucleotides, the CDR3 is TGCAGCGTTGGTCCCCAGAACCAAGAGACCCAGTACTTC. Amino acids: CSVGPQNQETQYF.

The CDR3 DNA sequence: TGTGCCAGAATACCGGGACAAAAGCGCCATATGAACACTGAAGCTTTCTTT. It translates to CARIPGQKRHMNTEAFF. The V gene is TRBV19, the J gene TRBJ1-1; tentative D call: TRBD1 (6 bases). Deletions cut 9 bases from V and 0 bases from J, with 23 bases between. Germline assignment: CDR1 LNHDA and CDR2 SQIVND (reference sequence). The CDR3 has 17 residues.

The chain uses TRBV9 and TRBJ2-5; 14 bases align to TRBD2. Germline CDR1 SGDLS, CDR2 YYNGEE. Germline trimming cut 2 bases from V and 5 bases from J; bases unmatched to any gene: 2. The CDR3 extends over 15 amino acids. CDR3 sequence (DNA): TGTGCCAGCAGCGTGACTAGCGGGGGGGCGGAGACCCAGTACTTC. Its protein is CASSVTSGGAETQYF.